The text below deals with one TCR beta chain. The table came from immunoSEQ multiplex PCR; TCRdb's copy has only in-frame clones and leaves some out. Among 200,000 to 250,000 clones listed, 85% to 95% were seen once. The sample is drawn from a study of control samples from healthy donors and cancer patients. CDR3 size: 13 residues. Germline loops: CDR1 MDHEN, CDR2 SYDVKM. Trimming removed 7 bases at V and 2 bases at J, with 11 bases between. This clonotype was sampled from a man between 45 and 60 years old in good health. The sample consisted of blood. The gene calls are TRBV28 and TRBJ1-2, with D unresolved. In DNA form, the CDR3 reads TGTGCCAGCAACCTGGACGGAAACTATGGCTACACCTTC. It is translated as CASNLDGNYGYTF.